This entry lists 7 T cell receptor beta chains sequenced from one sample in a study of identical twins. One entry per CDR3 protein, called by TCRdb with MiXCR from the 5' RACE reads. The table includes a few hundred thousand distinct CDR3 sequences, approximately 16% detected once. The same data also went into a second study, on yellow fever vaccine responses in identical twins.

Material for sequencing was CD4+ T cells sorted from blood. The receptor source for this set is a woman between 18 and 29 years old in good health.

The chain couples TRBV5-1 to TRBJ2-7, with no clear D. CDR1 is SGHRS and CDR2 is YFSETQ in the germline V gene. The V and J ends lost 7 bases and 4 bases respectively, with 9 bases between them. The CDR3 is 11 residues long. The CDR3 protein is CASRRDYEQYF. In DNA form, the CDR3 reads TGCGCCAGCCGACGAGATTACGAGCAGTACTTC. The full variable domain, with the rest looked up from reference TRBV5-1 and TRBJ2-7, is KAGVTQTPRYLIKTRGQQVTLSCSPISGHRSVSWYQQTPGQGLQFLFEYFSETQRNKGNFPGRFSGRQFSNSRSEMNVSTLELGDSALYLCASRRDYEQYFGPGTRLTVT.

The chain's CDR3 is CATSDLLGYTF. The CDR3 DNA follows: TGTGCCACCAGTGATTTGTTAGGCTACACCTTC. The rearrangement joins TRBV24-1 to TRBJ1-2; no firm D call. The germline V and J ends were trimmed by 0 bases and 8 bases, with 3 bases remaining between them. The CDR3 totals 11 residues. Germline CDR1 and CDR2: KGHDR and SFDVKD.

In this sample, this clonotype turned up many times. The gene calls are TRBV29-1 and TRBJ2-7; 8 bases fit TRBD1. V lost 7 bases, J lost 2 bases, and 10 bases stayed unmatched. The CDR3 covers 14 residues. Per germline, CDR1 SQVTM and CDR2 ANQGSEA. CDR3 sequence (DNA): TGCAGCGCCAGGGCGGGACAGGCAACCTACGAGCAGTACTTC. As protein: CSARAGQATYEQYF.

This clonotype showed up just a few times. The chain has TRBV5-1 and TRBJ2-3; D may be TRBD2 (6 bases). Between the trimmed V and J ends, which lost 5 bases and 4 bases, there was a span of 14 bases. The CDR3 has 14 residues. The V gene's germline CDR1 is SGHRS and CDR2 YFSETQ. CDR3 in DNA: TGCGCCAGCAGGGCGGGATGGATGGCAGATACGCAGTATTTT. Translated: CASRAGWMADTQYF.

The gene calls are TRBV3-1 and TRBJ1-2; weak D call: TRBD1 (5 bases). The CDR3 has 16 residues. Deletions cut 5 bases from V and 4 bases from J, with 20 bases between. Germline V CDR1 and CDR2: LGHDT, YNNKEL (reference sequence). The CDR3 reads CASSSRVGESGYGYTF. The CDR3, as DNA: TGTGCCAGCAGCTCCCGGGTAGGGGAGTCTGGCTATGGCTACACCTTC.

The rearrangement links TRBV5-1 to TRBJ1-1; 11 bases are a match to TRBD1. Germline loops: CDR1 SGHRS, CDR2 YFSETQ. V was pared by 1 base and J by 4 bases, with 3 bases of the junction left unmatched. This CDR3 is built from 15 residues. CDR3 loop: CASSLYGTGGTEAFF. The DNA for the CDR3 is TGCGCCAGCAGCTTGTACGGGACAGGGGGCACTGAAGCTTTCTTT.

This clonotype has only a few counts. The chain is built from TRBV5-1 and TRBJ2-4; perhaps TRBD2 as D (6 bases). Germline CDR1 SGHRS, CDR2 YFSETQ. The V end lost 6 bases, the J end lost 0 bases, and 16 bases lay between the germline ends. There are 16 residues in the CDR3. The CDR3 loop reads CASTLGTGLAKNIQYF. CDR3 nucleotide sequence: TGCGCCAGCACGCTTGGAACGGGACTAGCCAAAAACATTCAGTACTTC.